The rows below give T cell receptor beta chains drawn from one sample of a study of cytomegalovirus exposure and HLA in healthy donors. TCRdb's table, derived via immunoSEQ multiplex PCR, lists solely in-frame clones and lacks some. Of more than 100,000 clones in the sample, approximately 87% were seen once. The source material was PBMCs. The receptors were gathered from a man aged 35 to 55 in good health and CMV-seronegative. CDR3s include the opening cysteine and the closing phenylalanine or tryptophan. Fields, in order: clone size, J gene, D gene, V gene, CDR3 DNA, CDR3 protein. The D gene is left open where the match is weak. Rows give clone size only sometimes, using once, few, many, or a class for an expanded clone.

size: .
J: TRBJ2-5
D: .
V: TRBV6-1
DNA: TGTGCCAGCAGTGAACATGGGGCCCCGCAAGAGACCCAGTACTTC
CDR3: CASSEHGAPQETQYF

size: .
J: TRBJ1-2
D: .
V: TRBV29-1
DNA: TGCAGCGTTGAAGGGGCGTCCTCCTATGGCTACACCTTC
CDR3: CSVEGASSYGYTF

size: few
J: TRBJ2-1
D: TRBD1
V: TRBV5-4
DNA: TGTGCCAGCAGCTTCGAAGGGGGCTTAGGATACAATGAGCAGTTCTTC
CDR3: CASSFEGGLGYNEQFF

size: .
J: TRBJ2-7
D: .
V: TRBV5-1
DNA: TGCGCCAGCAGCTTGGTGGGGGGTGCAATGGACGAGCAGTACTTC
CDR3: CASSLVGGAMDEQYF

size: once
J: TRBJ1-1
D: TRBD1
V: TRBV19
DNA: TGTGCCAGTAAACGACAGGGGGTGGGCACTGAAGCTTTCTTT
CDR3: CASKRQGVGTEAFF

size: .
J: TRBJ1-2
D: .
V: TRBV4-2
DNA: TGTGCCAGCAGCCAAACAGTGACAATTAACTATGGCTACACCTTC
CDR3: CASSQTVTINYGYTF

size: .
J: TRBJ1-5
D: .
V: TRBV12-5
DNA: TGTGCTAGTGGTTCGGGAGATCAGCCCCAGCATTTT
CDR3: CASGSGDQPQHF

size: .
J: TRBJ1-4
D: .
V: TRBV9
DNA: TGTGCCAGCAGCGTAGGTACAGATGCAACTAATGAAAAACTGTTTTTT
CDR3: CASSVGTDATNEKLFF

size: .
J: TRBJ2-3
D: TRBD2
V: TRBV5-4
DNA: TGTGCCAGCAGCCTGGGGGGGAGCGGGGGGGCAGATACGCAGTATTTT
CDR3: CASSLGGSGGADTQYF

size: .
J: TRBJ1-3
D: .
V: TRBV15
DNA: TGTGCCACCAGCAGAGACAGGGGCTCTGGAAACACCATATATTTT
CDR3: CATSRDRGSGNTIYF

size: .
J: TRBJ2-7
D: TRBD1
V: TRBV7-9
DNA: TGTGCCAGCAGCGAGGACAGGGGTTTATCCTACGAGCAGTACTTC
CDR3: CASSEDRGLSYEQYF

size: .
J: TRBJ2-7
D: .
V: TRBV19
DNA: TGTGCCAGTAGTATATCAGGCCACGAGCAGTGCTTC
CDR3: CASSISGHEQCF

size: .
J: TRBJ2-1
D: .
V: TRBV7-2
DNA: TGTGCCAGCAGCTCCATAAGGAGCTCCTACAATGAGCAGTTCTTC
CDR3: CASSSIRSSYNEQFF

size: .
J: TRBJ2-7
D: .
V: TRBV6-5
DNA: TGTGCCAGCAGTGGCGGACTTTCACTCTACGAGCAGTACTTC
CDR3: CASSGGLSLYEQYF

size: .
J: TRBJ2-7
D: .
V: TRBV4-3
DNA: TGCGCCAGTAGCCAAGGGGACGGGAGCTCCTACGAGCAGTACTTC
CDR3: CASSQGDGSSYEQYF

size: .
J: TRBJ2-7
D: TRBD2
V: TRBV7-9
DNA: TGTGCCAGCAGCTCCTCAGGACTAGCGGGAGCCTACGAGCAGTACTTC
CDR3: CASSSSGLAGAYEQYF

size: .
J: TRBJ2-1
D: TRBD2
V: TRBV2
DNA: TGTGCCAGCAGAGATCTAGCGGGAGGATACAATGAGCAGTTCTTC
CDR3: CASRDLAGGYNEQFF

size: .
J: TRBJ1-5
D: .
V: TRBV18
DNA: TGTGCCAGCTCACACCTCAGCGAGAGCAATCAGCCCCAGCATTTT
CDR3: CASSHLSESNQPQHF

size: .
J: TRBJ1-3
D: .
V: TRBV19
DNA: TGTGCCAGCAGGGGTGTAGGTGGAAACACCATATATTTT
CDR3: CASRGVGGNTIYF

size: .
J: TRBJ1-2
D: TRBD1
V: TRBV5-1
DNA: TGCGCCAGCAGCTCACAGGGGGCGGGAGGCTACACCTTC
CDR3: CASSSQGAGGYTF

size: .
J: TRBJ2-6
D: .
V: TRBV5-1
DNA: TGCGCCAGCAGCTTGGAGAGTTCGGGGGCCAACGTCCTGACTTTC
CDR3: CASSLESSGANVLTF

size: .
J: TRBJ2-6
D: TRBD2
V: TRBV27
DNA: TGTGCCAGCAGGTCTCGGACTAGCGGGGGCGGGATCTCTGGGGCCAACGTCCTGACTTTC
CDR3: CASRSRTSGGGISGANVLTF

size: .
J: TRBJ1-1
D: .
V: TRBV29-1
DNA: TGCAGCGTCCTAGGCGGCCCAGTTGAAGCTTTCTTT
CDR3: CSVLGGPVEAFF

size: .
J: TRBJ1-1
D: .
V: TRBV7-8
DNA: TGTGCCAGCAGCTTAGCCCCGGGGGGGAACACTGAAGCTTTCTTT
CDR3: CASSLAPGGNTEAFF

size: .
J: TRBJ2-5
D: TRBD1
V: TRBV7-9
DNA: TGTGCCAGCAGCTTAATGGACAGGGGGTGGGAGACCCAGTACTTC
CDR3: CASSLMDRGWETQYF